Shown below are 9 T cell receptor beta chains from a single sample sequenced in a study of T cell responses to AZD1222 COVID-19 vaccine. Sequencing used immunoSEQ multiplex PCR; TCRdb keeps in-frame clones, though not all of them. The table lists approximately 130,000 clones, around 85% of them singletons. Sample: peripheral blood, taken 28 days after the second dose of the MenACWY control vaccine. The receptor set was obtained from an adult who received the MenACWY meningococcal vaccine as a control.

V gene TRBV27 combines with J gene TRBJ2-3, with D hard to call. The CDR3 is made up of 13 amino acids. V lost 6 bases, J lost 0 bases, and 7 bases lay in between. In germline, CDR1 is MNHEY, CDR2 SMNVEV (reference sequence). The CDR3 nucleotides are TGTGCCAGCAGGCTGGGTAGCACAGATACGCAGTATTTT. Translating gives CASRLGSTDTQYF.

The chain joins TRBV3-1 (or the pseudogene TRBV3-2) to TRBJ1-1; possible D gene TRBD1, 6 bases. This CDR3 has 14 amino acids. Germline V lookup: CDR1 LGHDT, CDR2 YNNKEL (reference sequence). V was clipped by 4 bases and J by 1 base, with 10 bases between them. CDR3 region: CASSPEGGNTEAFF. DNA for the CDR3: TGTGCCAGCAGCCCCGAGGGGGGGAACACTGAAGCTTTCTTT.

J is TRBJ2-7 and V is TRBV20-1, with no clear D. This CDR3 is built from 12 residues. Per germline, CDR1 DFQATT and CDR2 SNEGSKA (reference sequence). The V end lost 3 bases, the J end lost 0 bases, and 6 bases lay between the germline ends. The CDR3 reads CSASRLSYEQYF. CDR3 sequence (DNA): TGCAGTGCTAGTAGGCTCTCCTACGAGCAGTACTTC.

The CDR3 DNA sequence: TGCGCCAGCAGCCCGATTCTTGGCGAGAAAGAGACCCAGTACTTC. This codes for CASSPILGEKETQYF. V gene TRBV4-1 combines with J gene TRBJ2-5; D is uncertain. With 4 bases removed from V and 3 bases from J, the gap between germline ends came to 15 bases. Per germline, CDR1 MGHRA and CDR2 YSYEKL. This CDR3 has 15 residues.

The chain recombines TRBV29-1 with TRBJ1-2; the D gene is possibly TRBD1 (5 bases). V shed 6 bases and J shed 5 bases, with 13 bases lying between them. CDR3 length: 12 residues. Germline CDR1 SQVTM, CDR2 ANQGSEA. In DNA form, the CDR3 reads TGCAGCGTCGCACCAGAGGGGTATGGCTACACCTTC. Protein: CSVAPEGYGYTF.

The CDR3 coding sequence is TGTGCCAGCAGTTTATCAAATGAGGGTCTCAACACTGAAGCTTTCTTT. Protein: CASSLSNEGLNTEAFF. The rearrangement joins TRBV27 to TRBJ1-1; D ambiguous. V lost 0 bases and J 2 bases, leaving 13 bases between the germline ends. There are 16 residues in the CDR3. The germline gives CDR1 MNHEY, CDR2 SMNVEV (reference sequence).

This clone has only one observation. The rearrangement links TRBV24-1 to TRBJ2-7; the match to TRBD1 covers 7 bases. Germline CDR1 is KGHDR and CDR2 is SFDVKD. Trimming at V came to 2 bases and at J to 0 bases, leaving 6 bases not matched to a gene. The CDR3 covers 16 residues. The CDR3 spells CATSDSGQANSYEQYF. The CDR3 nucleotides are TGTGCCACCAGTGATTCTGGACAGGCGAACTCCTACGAGCAGTACTTC.

The chain carries TRBV5-1 and TRBJ1-6, with 8 bases matching TRBD1. This CDR3 has 17 amino acids. V gave up 0 bases and J gave up 13 bases; unmatched junction bases: 15. Germline assignment: CDR1 SGHRS and CDR2 YFSETQ. This chain's CDR3 is CASSLDRQGIALGPLHF. The CDR3 bases are TGCGCCAGCAGCTTGGATCGACAGGGGATCGCTTTAGGGCCCCTCCACTTT. Full variable domain (outside the CDR3, taken from reference TRBV5-1 and TRBJ1-6): KAGVTQTPRYLIKTRGQQVTLSCSPISGHRSVSWYQQTPGQGLQFLFEYFSETQRNKGNFPGRFSGRQFSNSRSEMNVSTLELGDSALYLCASSLDRQGIALGPLHFGNGTRLTVT.

The rearrangement links TRBV7-8 to TRBJ1-4; D not certain. V lost 2 bases to trimming and J lost 0 bases, with 10 bases between them. The V gene's germline CDR1 is SGHVS and CDR2 FQNEAQ. This CDR3 is built from 16 residues. DNA for the CDR3: TGTGCCAGCAGCTTAAGGGCAGGCTCAACTAATGAAAAACTGTTTTTT. Translation gives CASSLRAGSTNEKLFF.